The rows below give T cell receptor beta chains drawn from one sample of a study of breast tumors, draining lymph nodes, adjacent tissues. TCRdb re-derived calls from the multiplex PCR reads in MiXCR, one entry per CDR3 protein. Of tens of thousands of distinct CDR3 sequences listed, approximately 22% are singletons. Sequencing was done on a sample of breast tumor tissue. Receptor source: a female donor with breast cancer. Some clones in this sample may be carry-over from other donors' samples. The CDR3 runs from the conserved cysteine through the conserved F or W. A D gene is named only where the DNA matches it firmly. For some rows the clone size is stated as once, few or many, or as a class when expanded; others skip it.

j_call v_call clone_size d_call cdr3_nt cdr3_aa
TRBJ1-3 TRBV18 few . TGTGCCAGCTCACCGAATGCCCGCCGGGAATACTCTGGAAACACCATATATTTT CASSPNARREYSGNTIYF
TRBJ1-3 TRBV9 many . TGTGCCAGCAGCCCATCACAGGGCGAGCCTGGAAACACCATATATTTT CASSPSQGEPGNTIYF
TRBJ2-7 TRBV20-1 . . TGCAGTGCTAGAGCGGGAGAGGGCTACGAGCAGTACTTC CSARAGEGYEQYF
TRBJ1-2 TRBV11-2 many . TGTGCCAGCAGCTCGCTTTTGACCCCGGGCTACACCTTC CASSSLLTPGYTF
TRBJ2-5 TRBV11-3 medium-sized . TGTGCCAGCAGCAAAACGGACCAAGAGACCCAGTACTTC CASSKTDQETQYF
TRBJ1-6 TRBV5-1 many . TGCGCCAGCAGCTTGTTAGCCTCGGGGGGAATCGGGACTTCACCCCTCCACTTT CASSLLASGGIGTSPLHF
TRBJ1-5 TRBV6-6 few . TGTGCCAGCAGTTTATCACAGGGCCGTAGCAATCAGCCCCAGCATTTT CASSLSQGRSNQPQHF
TRBJ2-6 TRBV2 many . TGTGCCAGCAGTAACCAGGGGTACGGGGCCAACGTCCTGACTTTC CASSNQGYGANVLTF
TRBJ1-2 TRBV18 many TRBD1 TGTGCCAGCTCACCAAGGGACAGTTCTAGAGGCTACACCTTC CASSPRDSSRGYTF
TRBJ2-7 TRBV27 medium-sized . TGTGCCAGCAGTCGGGACATTACCTACGAGCAGTACTTC CASSRDITYEQYF
TRBJ2-1 TRBV5-1 many . TGCGCCAGCAGCCCACCGGTCGTTAATGAGCAGTTCTTC CASSPPVVNEQFF
TRBJ1-1 TRBV9 . . TGTGCCAGCAGCTCGCGAACAGGGTTTTCCACTGAAGCTTTCTTT CASSSRTGFSTEAFF
TRBJ1-1 TRBV5-8 . . TGTGCCAGCAACCTACTGGGTCTTAACACTGAAGCTTTCTTT CASNLLGLNTEAFF
TRBJ2-1 TRBV7-6 many . TGTGCCAGCAGCTTAGGTGGGATCCGATACAATGAGCAGTTCTTC CASSLGGIRYNEQFF
TRBJ1-4 TRBV4-1 many TRBD1 TGCGCCAGCAGCCAAGGTCCGGGACAGGGTAGTGAAAAACTGTTTTTT CASSQGPGQGSEKLFF
TRBJ2-5 TRBV28 . . TGTGCCAGCAGTTTTAGACTGGCGGAGACCCAGTACTTC CASSFRLAETQYF
TRBJ2-5 TRBV12-3/TRBV12-4 . . TGTGCCAGCAGTTTATATATGACGGGACAAGAGACCCAGTACTTC CASSLYMTGQETQYF
TRBJ2-1 TRBV6-1 many . TGTGCCAGCAGTGATGTTCACGGAGACAATGAGCAGTTCTTC CASSDVHGDNEQFF
TRBJ1-6 TRBV4-1 many . TGCGCCAGCAGCCAAGGGACGAATAATAATTCACCCCTCCACTTT CASSQGTNNNSPLHF
TRBJ2-6 TRBV4-1 large . TGCGCCAGCAGCCAAGAAGGACGGCTTTCTGGGGCCAACGTCCTGACTTTC CASSQEGRLSGANVLTF
TRBJ1-2 TRBV28 many . TGTGCCAGCAGAACTAAAGAGGGAAACTATGGCTACACCTTC CASRTKEGNYGYTF
TRBJ2-1 TRBV11-2 many TRBD2 TGTGCCAGCAGCTTATTGGGACTAGCAGTGGGGGAGCAGTTCTTC CASSLLGLAVGEQFF
TRBJ2-7 TRBV5-5 . . TGTGCCAGCAGCGAAGGACCGCCGAAGGAACAGTACTTC CASSEGPPKEQYF
TRBJ2-2 TRBV4-1 many TRBD2 TGCGCCAGCAGCCGGGGGGAGGGTACCGGGGAGCTGTTTTTT CASSRGEGTGELFF
TRBJ1-6 TRBV7-2 many . TGTGCCAGCAGCCCCGACTATAATTCACCCCTCCACTTT CASSPDYNSPLHF
TRBJ2-5 TRBV20-1 . TRBD1 TGCAGTGCCGATGGACAGGCCCAAGAGACCCAGTACTTC CSADGQAQETQYF